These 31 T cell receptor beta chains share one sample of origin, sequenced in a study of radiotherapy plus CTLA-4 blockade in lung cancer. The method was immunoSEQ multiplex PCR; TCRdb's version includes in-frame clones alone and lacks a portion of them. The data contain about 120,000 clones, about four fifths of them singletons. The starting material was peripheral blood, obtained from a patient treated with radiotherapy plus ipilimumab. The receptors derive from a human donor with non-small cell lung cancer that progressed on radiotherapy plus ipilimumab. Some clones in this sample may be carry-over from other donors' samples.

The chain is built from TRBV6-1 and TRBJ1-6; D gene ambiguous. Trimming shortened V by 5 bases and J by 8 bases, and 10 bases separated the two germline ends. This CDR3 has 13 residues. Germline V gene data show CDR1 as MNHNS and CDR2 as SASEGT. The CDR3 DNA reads TGTGCCAGCAGTTTGATGACGGATTCACCCCTCCACTTT. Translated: CASSLMTDSPLHF.

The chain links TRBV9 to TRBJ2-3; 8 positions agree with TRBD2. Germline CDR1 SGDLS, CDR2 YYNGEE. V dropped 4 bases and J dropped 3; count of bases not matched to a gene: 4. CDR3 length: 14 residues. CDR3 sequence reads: CASSPGGATDTQYF. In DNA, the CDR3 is TGTGCCAGCAGCCCCGGGGGGGCTACAGATACGCAGTATTTT.

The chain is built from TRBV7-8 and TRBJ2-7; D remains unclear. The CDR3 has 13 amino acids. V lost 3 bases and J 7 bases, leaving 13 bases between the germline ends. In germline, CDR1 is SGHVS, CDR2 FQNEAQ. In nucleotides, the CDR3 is TGTGCCAGCAGCTTCAAGGACGGAGTTGAGCAGTACTTC. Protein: CASSFKDGVEQYF.

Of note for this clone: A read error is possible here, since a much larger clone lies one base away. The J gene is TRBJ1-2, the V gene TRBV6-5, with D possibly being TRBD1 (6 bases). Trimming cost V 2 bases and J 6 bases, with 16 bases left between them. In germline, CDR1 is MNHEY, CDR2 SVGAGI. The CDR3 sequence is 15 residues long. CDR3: CASSYARGGADGYTF. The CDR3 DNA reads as TGTGCCAGCAGTTACGCTCGGGGGGGGGCGGATGGCTACACCTTC.

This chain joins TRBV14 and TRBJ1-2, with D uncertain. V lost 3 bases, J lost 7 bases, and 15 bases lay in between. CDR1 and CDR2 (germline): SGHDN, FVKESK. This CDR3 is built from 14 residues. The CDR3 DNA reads TGTGCCAGCAGCCATTGGCAGGAGAGTATTGGCTACACCTTC. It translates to CASSHWQESIGYTF.

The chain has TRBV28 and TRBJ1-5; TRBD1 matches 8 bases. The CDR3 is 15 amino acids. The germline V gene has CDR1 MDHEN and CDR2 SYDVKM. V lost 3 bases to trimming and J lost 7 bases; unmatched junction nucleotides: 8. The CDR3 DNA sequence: TGTGCCAGCAGTTTGGGGTTCAGGGGGCAACAGCCCCAGCATTTT. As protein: CASSLGFRGQQPQHF.

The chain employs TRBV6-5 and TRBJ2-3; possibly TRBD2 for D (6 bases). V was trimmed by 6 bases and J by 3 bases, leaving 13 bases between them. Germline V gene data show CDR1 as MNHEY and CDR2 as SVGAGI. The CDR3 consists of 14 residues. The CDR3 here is CASREPGLTDTQYF. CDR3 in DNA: TGTGCCAGCAGGGAACCGGGACTTACAGATACGCAGTATTTT.

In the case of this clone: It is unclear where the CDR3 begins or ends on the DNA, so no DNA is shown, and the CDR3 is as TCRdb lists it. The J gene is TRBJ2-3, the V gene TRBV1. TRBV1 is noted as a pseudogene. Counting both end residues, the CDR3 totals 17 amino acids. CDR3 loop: CTSSQDLWERLTDTQYF.

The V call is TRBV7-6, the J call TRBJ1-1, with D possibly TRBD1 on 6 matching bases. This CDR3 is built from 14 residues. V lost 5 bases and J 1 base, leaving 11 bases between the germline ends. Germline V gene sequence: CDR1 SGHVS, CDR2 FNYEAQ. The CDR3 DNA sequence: TGTGCCAGCAGCCAGGGACACACGAACACTGAAGCTTTCTTT. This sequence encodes CASSQGHTNTEAFF.

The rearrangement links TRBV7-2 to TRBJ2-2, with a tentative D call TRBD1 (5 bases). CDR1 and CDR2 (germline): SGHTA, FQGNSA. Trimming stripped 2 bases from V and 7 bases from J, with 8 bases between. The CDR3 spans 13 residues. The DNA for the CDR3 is TGTGCCAGCAGCTTACAGGGAAGCGGGGAGCTGTTTTTT. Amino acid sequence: CASSLQGSGELFF.

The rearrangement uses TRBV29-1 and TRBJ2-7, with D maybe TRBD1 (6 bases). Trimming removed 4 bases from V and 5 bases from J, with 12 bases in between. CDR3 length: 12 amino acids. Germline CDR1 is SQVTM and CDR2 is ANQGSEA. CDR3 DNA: TGCAGCGTTGGGGTACAGGGAAACGAGCAGTACTTC. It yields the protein CSVGVQGNEQYF.

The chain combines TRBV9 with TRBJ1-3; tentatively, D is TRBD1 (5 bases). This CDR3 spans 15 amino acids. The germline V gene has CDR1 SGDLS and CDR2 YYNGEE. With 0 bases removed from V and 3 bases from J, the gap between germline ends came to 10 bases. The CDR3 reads CASSVGQGGGNTIYF. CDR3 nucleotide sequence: TGTGCCAGCAGCGTAGGCCAGGGAGGTGGAAACACCATATATTTT.

The CDR3 loop is CASTDRMNTEAFF. The CDR3 DNA is TGTGCCAGCACAGACAGGATGAACACTGAAGCTTTCTTT. V gene TRBV7-9 combines with J gene TRBJ1-1; a possible D gene is TRBD1 (6 bases). This CDR3 is 13 amino acids long. CDR1 and CDR2 (germline): SEHNR, FQNEAQ (reference sequence). V was shortened by 7 bases and J by 0 bases, with 9 bases between the two germline ends.

The CDR3 coding sequence is TGTGCCACCTTGGGGCAACGGTCCACCGGGGAGCTGTTTTTT. Amino acid sequence: CATLGQRSTGELFF. The J gene is TRBJ2-2, the V gene TRBV19; D is perhaps TRBD1 (5 bases). The V end lost 10 bases, the J end lost 4 bases, and 16 bases lay between the germline ends. Germline V gene lookup returns CDR1 LNHDA and CDR2 SQIVND (reference sequence). The CDR3 covers 14 residues.

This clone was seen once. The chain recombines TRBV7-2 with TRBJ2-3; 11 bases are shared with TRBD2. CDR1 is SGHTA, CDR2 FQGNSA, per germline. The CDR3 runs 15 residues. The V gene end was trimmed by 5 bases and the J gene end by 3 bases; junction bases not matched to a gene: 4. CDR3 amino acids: CASSPRLAGTDTQYF. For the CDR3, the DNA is TGTGCCAGCAGCCCCCGACTAGCGGGGACAGATACGCAGTATTTT.

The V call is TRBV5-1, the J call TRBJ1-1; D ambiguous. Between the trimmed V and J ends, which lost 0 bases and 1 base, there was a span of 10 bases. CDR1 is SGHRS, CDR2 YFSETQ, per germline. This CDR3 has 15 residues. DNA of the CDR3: TGCGCCAGCAGCTTGGGTCCGAGGCCGAACACTGAAGCTTTCTTT. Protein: CASSLGPRPNTEAFF.

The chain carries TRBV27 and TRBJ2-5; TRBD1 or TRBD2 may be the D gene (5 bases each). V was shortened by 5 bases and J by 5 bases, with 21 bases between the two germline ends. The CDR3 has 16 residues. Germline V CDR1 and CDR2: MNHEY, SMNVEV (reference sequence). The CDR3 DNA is TGTGCCAGCAGTGCTGTGGGGACCAGGGCCGGGGAGACCCAGTACTTC. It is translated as CASSAVGTRAGETQYF.

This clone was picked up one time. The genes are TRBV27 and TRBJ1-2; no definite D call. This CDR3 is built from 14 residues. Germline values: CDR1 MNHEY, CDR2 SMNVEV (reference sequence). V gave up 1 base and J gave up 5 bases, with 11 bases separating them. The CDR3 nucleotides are TGTGCCAGCAGTTTATACGGGGTAGGGTATGGCTACACCTTC. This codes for CASSLYGVGYGYTF.

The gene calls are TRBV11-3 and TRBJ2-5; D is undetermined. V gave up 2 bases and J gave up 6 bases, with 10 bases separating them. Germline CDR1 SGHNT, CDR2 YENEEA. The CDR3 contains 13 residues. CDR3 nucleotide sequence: TGTGCCAGCAGCTTATGGGATGGGAAGACCCAGTACTTC. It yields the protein CASSLWDGKTQYF.

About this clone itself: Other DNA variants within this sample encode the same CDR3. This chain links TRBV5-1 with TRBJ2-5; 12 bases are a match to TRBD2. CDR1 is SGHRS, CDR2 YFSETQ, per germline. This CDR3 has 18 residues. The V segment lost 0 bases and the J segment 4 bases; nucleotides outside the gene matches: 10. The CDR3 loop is CASSLGLAGGPAGETQYF. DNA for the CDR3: TGCGCCAGCAGCTTGGGTCTAGCGGGGGGGCCGGCAGGAGAGACCCAGTACTTC. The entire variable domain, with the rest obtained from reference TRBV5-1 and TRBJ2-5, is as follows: KAGVTQTPRYLIKTRGQQVTLSCSPISGHRSVSWYQQTPGQGLQFLFEYFSETQRNKGNFPGRFSGRQFSNSRSEMNVSTLELGDSALYLCASSLGLAGGPAGETQYFGPGTRLLVL.

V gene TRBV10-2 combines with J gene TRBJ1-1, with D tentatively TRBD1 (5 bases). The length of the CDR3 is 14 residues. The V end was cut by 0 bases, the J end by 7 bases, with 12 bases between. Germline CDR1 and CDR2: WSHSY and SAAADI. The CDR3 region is CASSESTGAVEAFF. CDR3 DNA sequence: TGCGCCAGCAGTGAGTCAACAGGAGCCGTTGAAGCTTTCTTT.

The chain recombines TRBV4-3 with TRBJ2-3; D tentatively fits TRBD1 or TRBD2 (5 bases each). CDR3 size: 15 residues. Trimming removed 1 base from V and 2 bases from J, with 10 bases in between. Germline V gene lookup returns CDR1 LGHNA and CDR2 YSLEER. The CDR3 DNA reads TGCGCCAGCAGCCAAGTACAGGAGGACACAGATACGCAGTATTTT. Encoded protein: CASSQVQEDTDTQYF.

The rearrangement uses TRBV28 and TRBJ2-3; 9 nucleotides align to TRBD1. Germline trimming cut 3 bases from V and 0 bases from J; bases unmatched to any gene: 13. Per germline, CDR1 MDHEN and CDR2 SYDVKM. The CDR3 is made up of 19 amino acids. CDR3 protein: CASSFRGDRVRSSTDTQYF. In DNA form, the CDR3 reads TGTGCCAGCAGTTTCCGCGGGGACAGGGTCCGTAGTAGCACAGATACGCAGTATTTT.

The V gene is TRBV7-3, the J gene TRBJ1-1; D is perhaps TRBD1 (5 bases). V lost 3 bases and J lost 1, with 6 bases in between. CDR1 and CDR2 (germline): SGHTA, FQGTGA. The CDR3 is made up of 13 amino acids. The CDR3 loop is CASSFQGNTEAFF. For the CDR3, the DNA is TGTGCCAGCAGCTTTCAGGGGAACACTGAAGCTTTCTTT.

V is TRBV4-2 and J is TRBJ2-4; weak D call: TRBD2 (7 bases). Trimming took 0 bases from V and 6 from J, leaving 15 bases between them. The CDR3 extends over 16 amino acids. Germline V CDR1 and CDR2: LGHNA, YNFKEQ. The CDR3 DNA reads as TGTGCCAGCAGCCAAGATAGGGGGGGTACGGGAAACATTCAGTACTTC. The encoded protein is CASSQDRGGTGNIQYF.

CDR3 residues: CASRLPGAGVGGYTF. The CDR3 DNA reads TGTGCCAGCAGGCTCCCCGGCGCAGGGGTCGGGGGCTACACCTTC. This chain links TRBV28 with TRBJ1-2; D is possibly TRBD1 (6 bases). The CDR3 consists of 15 residues. The V end lost 6 bases, the J end lost 8 bases, and 22 bases lay between the germline ends. The germline CDR1 and CDR2 sequences are MDHEN and SYDVKM.

CDR3 loop: CASSQKAGQTYEQYF. The CDR3 DNA is TGTGCCAGCAGCCAGAAGGCGGGACAGACCTACGAGCAGTACTTC. The chain uses TRBV7-9 and TRBJ2-7; the D gene is possibly TRBD1 (7 bases). The germline gives CDR1 SEHNR, CDR2 FQNEAQ (reference sequence). Between the trimmed V and J ends, which lost 5 bases and 2 bases, there was a span of 16 bases. This CDR3 has 15 residues.

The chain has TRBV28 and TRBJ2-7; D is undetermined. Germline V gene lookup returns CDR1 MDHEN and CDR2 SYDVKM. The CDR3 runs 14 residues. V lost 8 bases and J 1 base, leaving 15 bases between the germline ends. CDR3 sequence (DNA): TGTGCCAGCCGCAGTGTTGGCAGATCCTACGAGCAGTACTTC. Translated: CASRSVGRSYEQYF.

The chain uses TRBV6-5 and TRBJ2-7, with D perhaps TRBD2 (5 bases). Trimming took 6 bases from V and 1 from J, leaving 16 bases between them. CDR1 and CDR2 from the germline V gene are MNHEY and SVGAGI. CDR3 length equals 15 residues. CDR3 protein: CASSTEVPLSYEQYF. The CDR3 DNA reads TGTGCCAGCAGCACGGAGGTTCCCCTATCCTACGAGCAGTACTTC.

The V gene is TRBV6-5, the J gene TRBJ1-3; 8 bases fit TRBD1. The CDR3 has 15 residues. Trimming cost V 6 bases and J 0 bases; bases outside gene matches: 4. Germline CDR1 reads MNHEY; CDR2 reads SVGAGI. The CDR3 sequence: CASRITGGSGNTIYF. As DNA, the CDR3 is TGTGCCAGCAGAATAACAGGGGGCTCTGGAAACACCATATATTTT.

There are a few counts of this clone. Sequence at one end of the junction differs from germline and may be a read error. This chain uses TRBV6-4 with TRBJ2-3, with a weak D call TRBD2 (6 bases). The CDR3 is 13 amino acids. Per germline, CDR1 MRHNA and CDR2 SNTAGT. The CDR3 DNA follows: TGTGCCAGCAGCCCCACTAGCAGAGATACGCAGTATTTT. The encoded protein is CASSPTSRDTQYF.